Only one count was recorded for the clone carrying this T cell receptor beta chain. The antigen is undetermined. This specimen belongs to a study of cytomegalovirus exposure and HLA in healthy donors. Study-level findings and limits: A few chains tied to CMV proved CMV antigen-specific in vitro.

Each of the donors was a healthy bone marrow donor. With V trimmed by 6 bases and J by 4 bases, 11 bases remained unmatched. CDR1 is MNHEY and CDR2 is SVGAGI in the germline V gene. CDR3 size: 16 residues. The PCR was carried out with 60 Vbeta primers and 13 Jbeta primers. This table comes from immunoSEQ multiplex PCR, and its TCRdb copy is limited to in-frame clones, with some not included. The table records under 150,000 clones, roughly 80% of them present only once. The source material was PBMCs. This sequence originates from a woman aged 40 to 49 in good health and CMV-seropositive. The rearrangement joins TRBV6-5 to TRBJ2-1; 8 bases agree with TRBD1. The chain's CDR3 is CASRYRAGQVYNEQFF. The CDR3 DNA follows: TGTGCCAGCAGGTACCGTGCGGGACAGGTTTACAATGAGCAGTTCTTC.